The source of this T cell receptor beta chain is a study of CD4+ T cells in melanoma. The study's findings and limits: CD8+ T cell, macrophage and B cell function reportedly correlated with neoantigen-specific CD4+ T cells.

Points on this clone: What it binds is not known.

The method was immunoSEQ multiplex PCR; TCRdb's version includes in-frame clones alone and lacks a portion of them. The sample consists of over 100,000 clones, roughly 90% of them appearing once. Between the trimmed V and J ends, which lost 3 bases and 3 bases, there was a span of 18 bases. Germline V gene data show CDR1 as SGDLS and CDR2 as YYNGEE. The CDR3 is 16 amino acids. Source material: peripheral blood. V gene TRBV9 combines with J gene TRBJ1-2; D gene unclear. The sequence was collected from a human donor with melanoma. The CDR3 coding sequence is TGTGCCAGCAGCGCACCGATTCCCCGCGGGGACTATGGCTACACCTTC. It encodes CASSAPIPRGDYGYTF.